This T cell receptor beta chain was found in a study of T cells in Graves' hyperthyroidism and ophthalmopathy. The CDR3 loop spans 14 amino acids. Germline CDR1 is GTSNPN and CDR2 is SVGIG (reference sequence). V lost 4 bases to trimming and J lost 8 bases, with 17 bases between them. This clonotype was seen ten or more times. Amplification yielded TCR beta CDR3 regions, with RNA transcripts as the source. An initial round of RT-PCR targeting the TCR CDR3 relied on the HTBI primer set. MiXCR was run by TCRdb on the multiplex PCR reads, yielding one entry per CDR3 protein. The table records hundreds of thousands of distinct CDR3 sequences, 13% to 15% of them present only once.

The clonotype originates from a woman aged 18-29 years with Graves' hyperthyroidism. Material for sequencing was blood. This chain connects TRBV30 to TRBJ2-2, with a possible D match to TRBD1 (8 bases). In DNA form, the CDR3 reads TGTGCCTGGAACGCCGGACAGGGAGGGGGGGAGCTGTTTTTT. Amino acid sequence: CAWNAGQGGGELFF.